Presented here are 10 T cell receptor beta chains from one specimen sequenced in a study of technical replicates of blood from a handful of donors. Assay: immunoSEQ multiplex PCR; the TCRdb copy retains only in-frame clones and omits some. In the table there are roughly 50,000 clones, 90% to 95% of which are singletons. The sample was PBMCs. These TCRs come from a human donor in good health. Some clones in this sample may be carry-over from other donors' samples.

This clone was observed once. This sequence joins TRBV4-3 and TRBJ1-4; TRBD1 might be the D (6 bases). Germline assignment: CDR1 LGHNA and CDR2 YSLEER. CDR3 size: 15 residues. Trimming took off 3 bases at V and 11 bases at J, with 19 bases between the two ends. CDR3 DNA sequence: TGCGCCAGCAGCCAGGGTAGGGGGAACCCGGTTAAACTGTTTTTT. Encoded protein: CASSQGRGNPVKLFF.

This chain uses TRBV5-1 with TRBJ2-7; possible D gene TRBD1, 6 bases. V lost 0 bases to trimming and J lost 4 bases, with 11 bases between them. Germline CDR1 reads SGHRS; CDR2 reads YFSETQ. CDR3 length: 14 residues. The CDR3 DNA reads TGCGCCAGCAGCTTGGGGCGACAGGCTTACGAGCAGTACTTC. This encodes CASSLGRQAYEQYF. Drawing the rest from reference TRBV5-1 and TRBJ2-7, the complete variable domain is KAGVTQTPRYLIKTRGQQVTLSCSPISGHRSVSWYQQTPGQGLQFLFEYFSETQRNKGNFPGRFSGRQFSNSRSEMNVSTLELGDSALYLCASSLGRQAYEQYFGPGTRLTVT.

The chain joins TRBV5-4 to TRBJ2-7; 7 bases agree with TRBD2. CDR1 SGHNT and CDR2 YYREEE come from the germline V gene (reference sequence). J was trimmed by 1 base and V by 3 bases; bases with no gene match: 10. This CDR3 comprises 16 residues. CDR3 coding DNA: TGTGCCAGCAGCTCCCGTGGGTCTAGCGGATCCTACGAGCAGTACTTC. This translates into CASSSRGSSGSYEQYF. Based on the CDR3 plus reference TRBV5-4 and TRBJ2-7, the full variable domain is ETGVTQSPTHLIKTRGQQVTLRCSSQSGHNTVSWYQQALGQGPQFIFQYYREEENGRGNFPPRFSGLQFPNYSSELNVNALELDDSALYLCASSSRGSSGSYEQYFGPGTRLTVT.

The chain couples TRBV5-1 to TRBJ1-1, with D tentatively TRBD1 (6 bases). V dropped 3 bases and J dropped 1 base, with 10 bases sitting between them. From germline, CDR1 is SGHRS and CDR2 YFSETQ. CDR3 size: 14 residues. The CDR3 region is CASSSGQGNTEAFF. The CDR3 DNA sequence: TGCGCCAGCAGCTCGGGACAAGGGAACACTGAAGCTTTCTTT.

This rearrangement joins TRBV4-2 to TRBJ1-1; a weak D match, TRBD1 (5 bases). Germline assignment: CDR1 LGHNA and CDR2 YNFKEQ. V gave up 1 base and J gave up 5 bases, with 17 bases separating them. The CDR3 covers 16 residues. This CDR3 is CASSQGTPSGWTEAFF. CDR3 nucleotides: TGTGCCAGCAGCCAAGGGACCCCCTCAGGGTGGACTGAAGCTTTCTTT.

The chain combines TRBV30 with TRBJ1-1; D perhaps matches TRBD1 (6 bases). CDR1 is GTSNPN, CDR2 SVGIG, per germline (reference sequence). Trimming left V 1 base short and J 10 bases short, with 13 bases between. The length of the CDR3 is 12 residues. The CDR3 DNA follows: TGTGCCTGGAGTGCGCAGGGGCCTCTAGCTTTCTTT. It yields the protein CAWSAQGPLAFF.

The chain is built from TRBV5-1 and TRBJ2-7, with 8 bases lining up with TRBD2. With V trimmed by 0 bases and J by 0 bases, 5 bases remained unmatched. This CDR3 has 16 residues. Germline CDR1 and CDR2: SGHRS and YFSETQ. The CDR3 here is CASSLVGAGGSYEQYF. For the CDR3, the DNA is TGCGCCAGCAGCTTGGTTGGTGCGGGGGGCTCCTACGAGCAGTACTTC. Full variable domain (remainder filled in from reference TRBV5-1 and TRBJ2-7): KAGVTQTPRYLIKTRGQQVTLSCSPISGHRSVSWYQQTPGQGLQFLFEYFSETQRNKGNFPGRFSGRQFSNSRSEMNVSTLELGDSALYLCASSLVGAGGSYEQYFGPGTRLTVT.

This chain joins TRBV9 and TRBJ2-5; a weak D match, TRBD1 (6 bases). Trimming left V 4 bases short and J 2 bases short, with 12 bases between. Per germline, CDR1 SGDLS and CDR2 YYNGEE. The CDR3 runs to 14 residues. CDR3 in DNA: TGTGCCAGCAGCACACAGGGTTTTCAAGAGACCCAGTACTTC. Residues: CASSTQGFQETQYF. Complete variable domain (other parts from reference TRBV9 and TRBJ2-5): DSGVTQTPKHLITATGQRVTLRCSPRSGDLSVYWYQQSLDQGLQFLIQYYNGEERAKGNILERFSAQQFPDLHSELNLSSLELGDSALYFCASSTQGFQETQYFGPGTRLLVL.

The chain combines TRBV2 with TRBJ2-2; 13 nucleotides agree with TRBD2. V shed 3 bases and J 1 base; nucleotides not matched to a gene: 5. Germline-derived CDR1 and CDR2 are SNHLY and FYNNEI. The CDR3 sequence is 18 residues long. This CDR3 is CASSEIRLAGGNTGELFF. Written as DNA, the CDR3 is TGTGCCAGCAGTGAGATTAGACTAGCGGGGGGGAACACCGGGGAGCTGTTTTTT.

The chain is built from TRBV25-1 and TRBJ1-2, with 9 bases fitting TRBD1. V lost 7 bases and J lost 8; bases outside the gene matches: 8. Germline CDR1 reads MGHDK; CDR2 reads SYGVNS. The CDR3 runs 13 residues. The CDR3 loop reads CASNPGQGGGYTF. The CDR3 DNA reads TGTGCCAGCAACCCGGGACAGGGCGGGGGCTACACCTTC.